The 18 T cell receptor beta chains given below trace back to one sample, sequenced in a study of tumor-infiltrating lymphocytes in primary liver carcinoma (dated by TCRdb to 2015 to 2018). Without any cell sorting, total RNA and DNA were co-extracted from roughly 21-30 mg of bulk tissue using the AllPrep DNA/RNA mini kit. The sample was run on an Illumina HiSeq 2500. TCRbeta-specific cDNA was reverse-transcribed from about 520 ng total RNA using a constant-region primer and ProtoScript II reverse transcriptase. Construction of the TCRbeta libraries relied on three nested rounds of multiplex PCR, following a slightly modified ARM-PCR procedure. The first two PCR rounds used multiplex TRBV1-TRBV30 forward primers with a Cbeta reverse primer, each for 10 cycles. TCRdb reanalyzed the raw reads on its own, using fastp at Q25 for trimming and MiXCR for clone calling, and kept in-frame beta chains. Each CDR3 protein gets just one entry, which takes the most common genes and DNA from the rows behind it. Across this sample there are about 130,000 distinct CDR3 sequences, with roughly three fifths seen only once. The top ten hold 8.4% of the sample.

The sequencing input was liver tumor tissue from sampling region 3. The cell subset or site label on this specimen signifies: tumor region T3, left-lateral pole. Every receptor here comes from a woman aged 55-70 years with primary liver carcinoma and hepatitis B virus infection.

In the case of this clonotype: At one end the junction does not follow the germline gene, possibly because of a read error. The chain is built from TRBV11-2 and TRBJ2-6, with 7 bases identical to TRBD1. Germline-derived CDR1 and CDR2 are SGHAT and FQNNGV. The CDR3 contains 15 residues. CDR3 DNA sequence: TGTGCCAGCAGTTTAGGGGGCGTAGGGGTCAACGTCCTGACTTTC. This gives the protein CASSLGGVGVNVLTF.

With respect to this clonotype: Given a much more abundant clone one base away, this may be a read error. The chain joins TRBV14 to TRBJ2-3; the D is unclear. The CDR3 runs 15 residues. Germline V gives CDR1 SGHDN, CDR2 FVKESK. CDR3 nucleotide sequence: TGTGCCAGCTCACCGACCCGCGCATATACAGATATGCAGTATTTT. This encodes CASSPTRAYTDMQYF.

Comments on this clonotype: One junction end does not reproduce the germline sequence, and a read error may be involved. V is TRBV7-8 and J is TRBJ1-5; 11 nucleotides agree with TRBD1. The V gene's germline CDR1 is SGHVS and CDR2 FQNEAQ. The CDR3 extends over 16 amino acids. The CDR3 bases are TGTGCCAGCAGCCCGACCGGGACAGGGGGTTATCATCCCCAGCATTTT. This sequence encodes CASSPTGTGGYHPQHF. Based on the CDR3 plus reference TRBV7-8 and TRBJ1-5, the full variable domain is GAGVSQSPRYKVAKRGQDVALRCDPISGHVSLFWYQQALGQGPEFLTYFQNEAQLDKSGLPSDRFFAERPEGSVSTLKIQRTQQEDSAVYLCASSPTGTGGYHPQHFGDGTRLSIL.

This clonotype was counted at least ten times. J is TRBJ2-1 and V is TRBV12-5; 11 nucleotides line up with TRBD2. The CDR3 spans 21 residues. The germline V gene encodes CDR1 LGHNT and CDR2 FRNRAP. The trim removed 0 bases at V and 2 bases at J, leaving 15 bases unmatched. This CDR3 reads CASGLVIGGQVAGGTYNEQFF. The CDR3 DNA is TGTGCTAGTGGTTTGGTAATCGGGGGGCAGGTAGCGGGAGGGACCTACAATGAGCAGTTCTTC. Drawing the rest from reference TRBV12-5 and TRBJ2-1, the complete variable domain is DARVTQTPRHKVTEMGQEVTMRCQPILGHNTVFWYRQTMMQGLELLAYFRNRAPLDDSGMPKDRFSAEMPDATLATLKIQPSEPRDSAVYFCASGLVIGGQVAGGTYNEQFFGPGTRLTVL.

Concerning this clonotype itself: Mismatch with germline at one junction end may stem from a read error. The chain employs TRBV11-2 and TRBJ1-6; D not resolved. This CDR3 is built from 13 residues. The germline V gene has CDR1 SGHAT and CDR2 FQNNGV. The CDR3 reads CASSIEPGSPLHF. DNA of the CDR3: TGCGCCAGCAGCATAGAGCCGGGTTCACCCCTTCACTTT. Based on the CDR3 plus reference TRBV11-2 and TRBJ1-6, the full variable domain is EAGVAQSPRYKIIEKRQSVAFWCNPISGHATLYWYQQILGQGPKLLIQFQNNGVVDDSQLPKDRFSAERLKGVDSTLKIQPAKLEDSAVYLCASSIEPGSPLHFGNGTRLTVT.

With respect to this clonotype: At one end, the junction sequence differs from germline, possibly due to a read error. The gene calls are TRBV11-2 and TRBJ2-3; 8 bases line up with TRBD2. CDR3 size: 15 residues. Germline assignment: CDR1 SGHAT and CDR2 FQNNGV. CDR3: CTSSPGLAGPDTQCF. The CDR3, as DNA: TGTACCAGCAGCCCTGGACTAGCAGGTCCAGATACGCAGTGTTTT.

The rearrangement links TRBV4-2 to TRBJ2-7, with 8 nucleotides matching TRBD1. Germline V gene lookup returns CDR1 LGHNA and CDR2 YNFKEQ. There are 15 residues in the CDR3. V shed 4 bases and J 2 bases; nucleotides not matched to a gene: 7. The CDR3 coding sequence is TGTGCCAGCAGCCTGGGACAGGCGGGTCCCTACGAGCAGTACTTC. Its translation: CASSLGQAGPYEQYF.

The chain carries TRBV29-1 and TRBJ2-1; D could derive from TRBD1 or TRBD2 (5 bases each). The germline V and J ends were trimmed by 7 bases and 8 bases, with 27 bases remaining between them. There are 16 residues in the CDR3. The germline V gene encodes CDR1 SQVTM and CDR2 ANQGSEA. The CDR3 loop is CSGSCGASINHDEQFF. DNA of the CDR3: TGCAGCGGTTCCTGTGGGGCTAGCATAAATCACGATGAGCAGTTCTTC.

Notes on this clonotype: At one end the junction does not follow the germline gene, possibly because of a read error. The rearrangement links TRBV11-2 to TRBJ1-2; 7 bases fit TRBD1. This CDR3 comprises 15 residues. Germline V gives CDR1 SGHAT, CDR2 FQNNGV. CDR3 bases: TGTGCCAGCAACTTAGAGGGGGCCAGTGGCAGTGGCTACATCTTC. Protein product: CASNLEGASGSGYIF.

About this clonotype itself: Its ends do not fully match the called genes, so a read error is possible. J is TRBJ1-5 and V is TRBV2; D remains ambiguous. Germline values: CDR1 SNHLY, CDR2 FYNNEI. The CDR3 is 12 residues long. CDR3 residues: CASSDEDQPQHF. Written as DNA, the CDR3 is TGTGCCAGCAGTGACGAGGATCAGCCCCAACATTTT.

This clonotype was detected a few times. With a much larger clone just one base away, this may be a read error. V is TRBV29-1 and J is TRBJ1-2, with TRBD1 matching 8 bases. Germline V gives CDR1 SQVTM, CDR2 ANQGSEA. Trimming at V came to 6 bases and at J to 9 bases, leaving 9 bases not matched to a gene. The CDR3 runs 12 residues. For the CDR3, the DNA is TGCAGCGTGTCGGACAGGGCGTATAGCTACACCTTC. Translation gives CSVSDRAYSYTF.

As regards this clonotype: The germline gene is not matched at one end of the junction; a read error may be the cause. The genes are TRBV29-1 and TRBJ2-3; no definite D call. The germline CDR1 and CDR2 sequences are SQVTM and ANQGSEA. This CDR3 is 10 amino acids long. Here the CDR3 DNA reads TGCAGCTCCTACATAGATACACAGTATTTT. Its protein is CSSYIDTQYF.

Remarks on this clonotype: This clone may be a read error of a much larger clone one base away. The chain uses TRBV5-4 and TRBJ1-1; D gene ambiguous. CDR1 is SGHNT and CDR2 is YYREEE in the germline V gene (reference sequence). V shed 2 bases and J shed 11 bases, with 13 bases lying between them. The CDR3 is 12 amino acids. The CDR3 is CASSFPPGDAFF. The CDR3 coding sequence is TGTGCCAGCAGCTTCCCACCGGGAGATGCTTTCTTT.

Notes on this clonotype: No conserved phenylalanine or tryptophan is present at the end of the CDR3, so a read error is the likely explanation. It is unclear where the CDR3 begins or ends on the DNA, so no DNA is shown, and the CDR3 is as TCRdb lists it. The CDR3: CASSKAWCRGINYGYTI. This chain joins TRBV21-1 and TRBJ1-2; the table's D call of TRBD1 was not tested on the DNA. TRBV21-1 is a documented pseudogene. From its first to its last residue, the CDR3 has 17 amino acids.

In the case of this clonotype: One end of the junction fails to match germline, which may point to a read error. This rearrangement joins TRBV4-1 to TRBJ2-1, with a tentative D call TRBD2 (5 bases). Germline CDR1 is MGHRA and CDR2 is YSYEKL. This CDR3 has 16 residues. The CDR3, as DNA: TGTGCTAGCAGCCAACTCAGTGGGAGCTACAACAATGAGCAGTTGTTC. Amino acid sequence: CASSQLSGSYNNEQLF.

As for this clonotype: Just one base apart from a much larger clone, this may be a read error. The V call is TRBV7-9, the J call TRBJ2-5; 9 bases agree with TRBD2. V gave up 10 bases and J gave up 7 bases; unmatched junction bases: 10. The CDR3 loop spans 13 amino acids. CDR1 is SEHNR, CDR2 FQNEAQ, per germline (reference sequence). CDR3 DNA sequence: TGTGCCACCCACAGACTAGCGGAAGTGACCCAGTACTTC. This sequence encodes CATHRLAEVTQYF.

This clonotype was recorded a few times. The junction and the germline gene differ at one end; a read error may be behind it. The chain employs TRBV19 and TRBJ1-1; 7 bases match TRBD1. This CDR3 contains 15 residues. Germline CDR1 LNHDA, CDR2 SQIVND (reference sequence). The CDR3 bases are TGTGCCAGTAGTATCGCGGGGACAGCGAACACTGAAGCTTTTTTT. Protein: CASSIAGTANTEAFF.

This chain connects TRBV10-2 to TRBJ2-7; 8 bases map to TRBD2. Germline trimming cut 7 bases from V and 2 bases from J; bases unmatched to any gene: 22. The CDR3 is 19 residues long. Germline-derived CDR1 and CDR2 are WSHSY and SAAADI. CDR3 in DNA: TGCGCCAGCACTCCTTGGGGTGGCGGGAGGAACGGGGCAACCTACGAGCAGTACTTC. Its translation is CASTPWGGGRNGATYEQYF.